A selection of T cell receptor beta chains follows, all from one sample in a study of T cell changes during pregnancy in multiple sclerosis. TCRdb's copy holds only in-frame clones and misses some; the assay was immunoSEQ multiplex PCR. The table lists roughly 70,000 clones, around nine tenths of them singletons. The sequencing used peripheral blood, collected in the third trimester of pregnancy. Receptors originate from a female donor with multiple sclerosis, enrolled in a pregnancy study. CDR3s include the opening cysteine and the closing phenylalanine or tryptophan. The D gene is left open where the match is weak. Not every row has a clone size; where given, it reads once, few, many or a size class.

>TRBV28|TRBJ2-5|NA|NA
TGTGCCAGCAGTTTGCGTGATCAAGAGACCCAGTACTTC
CASSLRDQETQYF
>TRBV7-2|TRBJ2-5|TRBD2|NA
TGTGCCAGCAGGCCTTGGGGGGGGCAAGAGACCCAGTACTTC
CASRPWGGQETQYF
>TRBV19|TRBJ2-5|TRBD2|NA
TGTGCCAGTAGTACAATCGAAGCGGGAGGGTCCCAAGAGACCCAGTACTTC
CASSTIEAGGSQETQYF
>TRBV19|TRBJ2-7|TRBD1|NA
TGTGCCAGTAGTCCCGGGACAGCTTACGAGCAGTACTTC
CASSPGTAYEQYF
>TRBV13|TRBJ1-3|NA|once
TGTGCCAGCAGCCCGAACGCGGGAGACTTTTTTGGGGACACCATATATTTT
CASSPNAGDFFGDTIYF
>TRBV18|TRBJ2-2|TRBD1|NA
TGTGCCAGCTCACCCGGACAGGGATACGGGGAGCTGTTTTTT
CASSPGQGYGELFF
>TRBV30|TRBJ1-2|NA|once
TGTGCCTGGAGCCGGGACACCGTCTACACCTTC
CAWSRDTVYTF
>TRBV7-9|TRBJ1-2|TRBD1|once
TGTGCCAGCACCCGACATTGGCAGGGGGGTAACTATGGCTACACCTTC
CASTRHWQGGNYGYTF
>TRBV11-3|TRBJ2-5|TRBD1|NA
TGTGCCAGCAGCCATGGGACAGCAAAAGAGACCCAGTACTTC
CASSHGTAKETQYF
>TRBV7-3|TRBJ2-1|TRBD2|NA
TGTGCCAGCAGCTCCTGGGAATCTAGCGGGTTATACAATGAGCAGTTCTTC
CASSSWESSGLYNEQFF
>TRBV25-1|TRBJ2-7|NA|NA
TGTGCCAGCAGTGAACCCTGGAGGGGCGACGAGCAGTACTTC
CASSEPWRGDEQYF
>TRBV10-3|TRBJ2-7|TRBD2|NA
TGTGCCATCAGTGAGGCTCGGACTAGCGGGAGCCACGAGCAGTACTTC
CAISEARTSGSHEQYF
>TRBV5-6|TRBJ2-7|TRBD1|once
TGTGCCAGCACTATCCGGATGACAGGGGTCTACGAGCAGTACTTC
CASTIRMTGVYEQYF
>TRBV21-1|TRBJ2-4|NA|NA
TGTGCCAGCACCCCCCGACAGGGCGGCTTAGCCAAAAACATTCAGTACTTC
CASTPRQGGLAKNIQYF
>TRBV19|TRBJ2-2|NA|NA
TGTGCCAGTAGGACCCCCGTGGAGGAGAACACCGGGGAGCTGTTTTTT
CASRTPVEENTGELFF
>TRBV6-6|TRBJ1-1|NA|once
TGTGCCAGCAGTAGGGGTCTCACTGAAGCTTTCTTT
CASSRGLTEAFF
>TRBV25-1|TRBJ2-7|TRBD1|NA
TGTGCCAGCAGTGCCCCGGGACAGAGCCCCTACGAGCAGTACTTC
CASSAPGQSPYEQYF
>TRBV6-1|TRBJ2-7|TRBD2|once
TGTGCCAGCAGTGAGGTAGCGGGAGTCTACGAGCAGTACTTC
CASSEVAGVYEQYF
>TRBV4-1|TRBJ2-5|TRBD2|NA
TGCGCCAGCAGCCACCCAGGACTAGCGGGACTGGAGACCCAGTACTTC
CASSHPGLAGLETQYF
>TRBV11-2|TRBJ1-4|NA|NA
TGTGCCAGCAGCCCTCAGGGTAAAACGCCTAATGAAAAACTGTTTTTT
CASSPQGKTPNEKLFF
>TRBV4-1|TRBJ2-5|NA|NA
TGCGCCAGCAGCCGGCCTGGGCAGGGGGGCGAGACCCAGTACTTC
CASSRPGQGGETQYF
>TRBV10-1|TRBJ2-4|NA|NA
TGCGCCAGCAGTGAGTCGGCTAGCTTGGGAGCCAAAAACATTCAGTACTTC
CASSESASLGAKNIQYF
>TRBV4-1|TRBJ2-5|TRBD2|NA
TGCGCCAGCAGCCGGGGACTAGCTGCAACCGAAGAGACCCAGTACTTC
CASSRGLAATEETQYF
>TRBV25-1|TRBJ2-3|TRBD2|NA
TGTGCCAGCAGTGACCGGGGACTAGCGGGAACAGATACGCAGTATTTT
CASSDRGLAGTDTQYF
>TRBV5-4|TRBJ2-7|NA|NA
TGTGCCAGCAGCTCACAGGTAACCTACGAGCAGTACTTC
CASSSQVTYEQYF
>TRBV28|TRBJ1-1|TRBD1|NA
TGTGCCAGCAGTTCGGGACAGGGGGGGACTGAAGCTTTCTTT
CASSSGQGGTEAFF
>TRBV11-2|TRBJ1-2|TRBD1|NA
TGTGCCAGCAGCTTAACGTCAGGGGGCAACTATGGCTACACCTTC
CASSLTSGGNYGYTF
>TRBV18|TRBJ2-1|TRBD2|NA
TGTGCCAGCTCACCACCTAAACTAGCGGGAACCTACAATGAGCAGTTCTTC
CASSPPKLAGTYNEQFF
>TRBV27|TRBJ1-1|NA|NA
TGTGCCAGCAGTAATAGGGGGATGAGCACTGAAGCTTTCTTT
CASSNRGMSTEAFF
>TRBV11-3|TRBJ2-2|TRBD1|NA
TGTGCCAGCAGCTTGGAGACAGGGGGCACCGGGGAGCTGTTTTTT
CASSLETGGTGELFF
>TRBV7-9|TRBJ2-7|TRBD2|NA
TGTGCCAGCAGTTTTTCCCTAGGGACTAGCGGGAGGACCAACGAGCAGTACTTC
CASSFSLGTSGRTNEQYF
>TRBV30|TRBJ1-1|TRBD1|NA
TGTGCCTGGAGTTTTGACAGGGGGAACACTGAAGCTTTCTTT
CAWSFDRGNTEAFF
>TRBV6-5|TRBJ2-7|TRBD2|NA
TGTGCCAGCAAACACGGGGGGGGAAACTACGAGCAGTACTTC
CASKHGGGNYEQYF
>TRBV5-1|TRBJ2-7|TRBD2|NA
TGCGCCAGCAGCCCGGGACTAGCGGCCTACTACGAGCAGTACTTC
CASSPGLAAYYEQYF
>TRBV6-6|TRBJ2-1|NA|once
TGTGCCAGCAGTTACGGTGTCGAGGGGGGGAATGAGCAGTTCTTC
CASSYGVEGGNEQFF
>TRBV9|TRBJ2-5|NA|NA
TGTGCCAGCAGCGTAGCTGGGGGGAGGTATCAAGAGACCCAGTACTTC
CASSVAGGRYQETQYF
>TRBV6-1|TRBJ2-1|TRBD2|NA
TGTGCCAGCAACAGACTAGCGGGAGAGGGAAATGAGCAGTTCTTC
CASNRLAGEGNEQFF
>TRBV23-1|TRBJ2-1|TRBD1|NA
TGCGCCAGCATTAACAAACCGGGACAGGGATCCTACAATGAGCAGTTCTTC
CASINKPGQGSYNEQFF
>TRBV27|TRBJ2-3|TRBD2|NA
TGTGCCAGCAGTTTGCTAGCGGGAGGTGGAGATACGCAGTATTTT
CASSLLAGGGDTQYF
>TRBV6-6|TRBJ1-3|NA|NA
TGTGCCAGCAGTTCACTATCAGGGTCTGGAAACACCATATATTTT
CASSSLSGSGNTIYF
>TRBV18|TRBJ2-7|NA|NA
TGTGCCAGCTCACCCCCTGCTTTTAGGGGCGAGCAGTACTTC
CASSPPAFRGEQYF
>TRBV30|TRBJ2-1|NA|NA
TGTGCCCAAGGACAGTCCTCCTACAATGAGCAGTTCTTC
CAQGQSSYNEQFF
>TRBV5-1|TRBJ2-2|NA|few
TGCGCCAGCAGCTCGGGAGTAGGGGACACCGGGGAGCTGTTTTTT
CASSSGVGDTGELFF
>TRBV27|TRBJ2-7|NA|NA
TGTGCCAGCAGTTTAACAACTGGGACTTACGAGCAGTACTTC
CASSLTTGTYEQYF
>TRBV18|TRBJ2-2|TRBD1|NA
TGTGCCAGCAGACACCTCGACAGGGGTAGCACCGGGGAGCTGTTTTTT
CASRHLDRGSTGELFF
>TRBV19|TRBJ2-3|NA|once
TGTGCCAGTAGTACAAGGACAGACAGCACAGATACGCAGTATTTT
CASSTRTDSTDTQYF
>TRBV5-1|TRBJ1-1|NA|NA
TGCGCCAGCAGCTTGCTACCTATAGACATGAACACTGAAGCTTTCTTT
CASSLLPIDMNTEAFF
>TRBV4-3|TRBJ1-1|TRBD1|NA
TGCGCCAGCAGCCAAGGACAGGGCATTACTGAAGCTTTCTTT
CASSQGQGITEAFF
>TRBV28|TRBJ2-7|NA|NA
TGTGCCAGCAGTTTATCTACAGGGAGCGTTGGGGAGCAGTACTTC
CASSLSTGSVGEQYF
>TRBV9|TRBJ1-2|NA|NA
TGTGCCAGCAGTCGCGGACTCGGAAGCTATGGCTACACCTTC
CASSRGLGSYGYTF
>TRBV7-9|TRBJ2-3|NA|NA
TGTGCCAGCCGGGACTTTCCTAACATCCTCACAGATACGCAGTATTTT
CASRDFPNILTDTQYF
>TRBV5-3|TRBJ2-7|NA|NA
TGTGCCAGAAGGAGGGGGAGTGGGTCCTACGAGCAGTACTTC
CARRRGSGSYEQYF
>TRBV19|TRBJ1-2|NA|NA
TGTGCCAGTAGTATGTCATCCAGGCCCTCCTATGGCTACACCTTC
CASSMSSRPSYGYTF
>TRBV7-9|TRBJ2-1|NA|NA
TGTGCCAGCAGTGCCCTAACTAGCCGCAATGAGCAGTTCTTC
CASSALTSRNEQFF
>TRBV18|TRBJ2-7|TRBD2|NA
TGTGCCAGCTCACCAACGGGGAGCGGGAGACCGGAGCAGTACTTC
CASSPTGSGRPEQYF
>TRBV5-6|TRBJ2-2|TRBD2|NA
TGTGCCAGCAGGCTGAGGCTTGGCGGGGGGCGGTCTAACACCGGGGAGCTGTTTTTT
CASRLRLGGGRSNTGELFF
>TRBV10-3|TRBJ1-2|NA|NA
TGTGCCATCAGTGAGTCGGTAGGGGACATTGGCTACACCTTC
CAISESVGDIGYTF
>TRBV7-9|TRBJ2-1|TRBD1|NA
TGTGCCAGCAGCCCCCGACAGGGGGGACCCTACAATGAGCAGTTCTTC
CASSPRQGGPYNEQFF
>TRBV25-1|TRBJ2-2|TRBD1|NA
TGTGCCAGCAGCGGACAGGGCGGGACCGGGGAGCTGTTTTTT
CASSGQGGTGELFF
>TRBV19|TRBJ2-7|TRBD2|NA
TGTGCCAGTAGTATCTTCCCGACTAGCGGGAGAGTGAACGAGCAGTACTTC
CASSIFPTSGRVNEQYF